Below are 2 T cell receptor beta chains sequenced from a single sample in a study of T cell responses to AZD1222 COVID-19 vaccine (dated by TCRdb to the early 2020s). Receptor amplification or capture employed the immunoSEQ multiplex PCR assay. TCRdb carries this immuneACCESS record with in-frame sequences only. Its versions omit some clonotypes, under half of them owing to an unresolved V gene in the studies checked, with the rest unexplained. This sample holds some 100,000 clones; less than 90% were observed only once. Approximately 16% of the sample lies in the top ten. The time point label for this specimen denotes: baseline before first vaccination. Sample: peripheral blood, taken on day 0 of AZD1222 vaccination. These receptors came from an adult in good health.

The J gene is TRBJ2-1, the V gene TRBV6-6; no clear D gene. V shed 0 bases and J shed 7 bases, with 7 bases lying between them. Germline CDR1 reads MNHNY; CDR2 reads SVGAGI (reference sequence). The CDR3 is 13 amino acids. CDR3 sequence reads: CASSYSINNEQFF. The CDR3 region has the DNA TGTGCCAGCAGTTACTCGATCAATAATGAGCAGTTCTTC.

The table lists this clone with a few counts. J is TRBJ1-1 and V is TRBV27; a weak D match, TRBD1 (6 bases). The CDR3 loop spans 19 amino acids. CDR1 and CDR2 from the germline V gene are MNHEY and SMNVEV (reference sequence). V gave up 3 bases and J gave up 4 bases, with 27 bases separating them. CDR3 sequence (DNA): TGTGCCAGCAGTTTCAGAGAGGGGGGGACGGGGCCGAGGTTCACTGAAGCTTTCTTT. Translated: CASSFREGGTGPRFTEAFF.